The sequence of this T cell receptor beta chain was determined in a study of read filtering for tumor transcriptome and immune sequencing. The overall study: Patients were around 17 male and some 13 female, mean age around 67 years, range roughly 47 to 85.

Germline V gene data show CDR1 as MNHNY and CDR2 as SVGAGI (reference sequence). The CDR3 extends over 15 amino acids. Trimming pared 0 bases from V and 3 bases from J, leaving 11 bases between. Many counts were recorded for this clonotype. Molecular barcoded adaptors covering alpha/delta and beta/gamma chains were used on around 400 ng RNA. One entry per CDR3 protein results from TCRdb running MiXCR on the reads. The data show 62,000 or so distinct CDR3 sequences, about 15% seen once. Material for sequencing was a population of CD138-negative cells sorted from bone marrow. The source is a donor over 35 with multiple myeloma. V usage is TRBV6-6 and J usage is TRBJ1-1, with D unclear. The CDR3 loop reads CASSYSASKDTEAFF. CDR3 DNA: TGTGCCAGCAGTTACTCGGCATCCAAGGACACTGAAGCTTTCTTT.